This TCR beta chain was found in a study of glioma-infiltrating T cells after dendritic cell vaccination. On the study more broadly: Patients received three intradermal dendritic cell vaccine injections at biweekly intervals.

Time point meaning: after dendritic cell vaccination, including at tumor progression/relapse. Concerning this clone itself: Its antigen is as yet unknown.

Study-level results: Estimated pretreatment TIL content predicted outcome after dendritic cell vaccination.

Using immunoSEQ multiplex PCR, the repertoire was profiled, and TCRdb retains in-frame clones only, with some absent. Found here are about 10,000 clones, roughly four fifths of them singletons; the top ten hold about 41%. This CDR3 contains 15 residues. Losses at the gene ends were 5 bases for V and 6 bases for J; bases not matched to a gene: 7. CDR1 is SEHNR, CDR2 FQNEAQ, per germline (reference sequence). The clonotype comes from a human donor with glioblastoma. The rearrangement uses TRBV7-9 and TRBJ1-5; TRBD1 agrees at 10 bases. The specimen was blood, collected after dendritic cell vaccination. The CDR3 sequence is CASSPRDRGPQPQHF. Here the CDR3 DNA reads TGTGCCAGCAGCCCAAGAGACAGGGGGCCTCAGCCCCAGCATTTT. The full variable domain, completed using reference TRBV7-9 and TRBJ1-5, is DTGVSQNPRHKITKRGQNVTFRCDPISEHNRLYWYRQTLGQGPEFLTYFQNEAQLEKSRLLSDRFSAERPKGSFSTLEIQRTEQGDSAMYLCASSPRDRGPQPQHFGDGTRLSIL.